This T cell receptor beta chain was recorded in a study of T cells in Graves' hyperthyroidism and ophthalmopathy. Study-wide background: At the time of initial diagnosis and before any treatment, peripheral blood was collected. Study-level findings and limits: Most clonotypes expanded in the thyroid (above 0.001) were also present in blood.

It was considered stable Graves' hyperthyroidism when ophthalmopathy did not progress within 18 months. Patients between 18 and 65 years old had hyperthyroidism, newly diagnosed and lasting under 2 months. Germline V lookup: CDR1 SGHDN, CDR2 FVKESK. The V end was cut by 3 bases, the J end by 7 bases, with 10 bases between. This CDR3 has 12 residues. This clonotype was observed at least ten times. Its antigen is unidentified. RNA transcripts were the template for amplifying TCR beta CDR3 regions. HTBI primers drove first-round RT-PCR of the TCR CDR3. TCRdb itself ran the multiplex PCR reads through MiXCR, one entry per CDR3 protein. The profile shows hundreds of thousands of distinct CDR3 sequences, approximately 14% of them singletons.

The sequencing input was blood. This receptor was obtained from a woman between 18 and 30 years old with Graves' hyperthyroidism. The genes are TRBV14 and TRBJ2-7; D gene ambiguous. CDR3 region: CASSHSRVEQYF. CDR3 nucleotide sequence: TGTGCCAGCAGCCATTCTAGGGTTGAGCAGTACTTC.